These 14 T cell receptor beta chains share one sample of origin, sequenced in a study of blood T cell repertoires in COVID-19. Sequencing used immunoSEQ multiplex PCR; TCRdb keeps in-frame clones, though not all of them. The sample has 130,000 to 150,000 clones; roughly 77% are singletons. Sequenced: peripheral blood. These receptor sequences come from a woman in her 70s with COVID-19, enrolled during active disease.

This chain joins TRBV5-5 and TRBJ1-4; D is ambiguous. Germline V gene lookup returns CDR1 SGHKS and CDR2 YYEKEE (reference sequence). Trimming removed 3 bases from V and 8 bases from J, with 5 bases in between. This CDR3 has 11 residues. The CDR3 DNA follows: TGTGCCAGCAGCTCCATGGAAAAACTGTTTTTT. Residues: CASSSMEKLFF.

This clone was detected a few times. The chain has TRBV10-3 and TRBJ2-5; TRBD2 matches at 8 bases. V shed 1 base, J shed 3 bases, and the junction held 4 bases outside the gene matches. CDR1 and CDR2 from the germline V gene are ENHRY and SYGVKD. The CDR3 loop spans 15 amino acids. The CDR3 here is CAISEFGLAKETQYF. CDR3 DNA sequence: TGTGCCATCAGTGAGTTCGGACTAGCCAAAGAGACCCAGTACTTC.

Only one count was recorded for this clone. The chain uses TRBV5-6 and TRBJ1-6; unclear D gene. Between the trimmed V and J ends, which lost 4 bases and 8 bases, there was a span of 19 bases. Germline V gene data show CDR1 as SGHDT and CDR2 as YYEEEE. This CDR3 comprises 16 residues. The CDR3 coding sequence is TGTGCCAGCAGCCGTACCGCGACATCGGTGGATTCACCCCTCCACTTT. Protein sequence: CASSRTATSVDSPLHF.

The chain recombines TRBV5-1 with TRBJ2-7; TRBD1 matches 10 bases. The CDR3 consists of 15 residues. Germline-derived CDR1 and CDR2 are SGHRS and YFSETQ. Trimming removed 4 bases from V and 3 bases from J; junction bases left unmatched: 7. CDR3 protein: CASSGTTGGIYEQYF. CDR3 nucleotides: TGCGCCAGCAGCGGTACGACAGGGGGCATCTACGAGCAGTACTTC.

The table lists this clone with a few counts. CDR3 bases: TGTGCCAGCAGCCCGAGCTCCTATAATTCACCCCTCCACTTT. This gives the protein CASSPSSYNSPLHF. The chain uses TRBV7-3 and TRBJ1-6, with D hard to call. Germline CDR1 SGHTA, CDR2 FQGTGA. Trimming shortened V by 5 bases and J by 0 bases, and 5 bases separated the two germline ends. This CDR3 contains 14 residues.

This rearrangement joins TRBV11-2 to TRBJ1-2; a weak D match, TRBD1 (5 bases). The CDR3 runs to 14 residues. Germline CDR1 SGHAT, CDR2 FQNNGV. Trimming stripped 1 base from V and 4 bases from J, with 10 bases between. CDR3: CASSLVRGSYGYTF. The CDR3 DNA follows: TGTGCCAGCAGCTTAGTTAGGGGTTCCTATGGCTACACCTTC.

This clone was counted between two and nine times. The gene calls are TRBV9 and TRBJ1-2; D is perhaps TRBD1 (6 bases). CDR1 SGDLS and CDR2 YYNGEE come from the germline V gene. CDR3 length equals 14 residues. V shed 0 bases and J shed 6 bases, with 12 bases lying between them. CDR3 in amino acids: CASSVAAQGNGYTF. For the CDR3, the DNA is TGTGCCAGCAGCGTAGCAGCCCAGGGGAATGGCTACACCTTC.

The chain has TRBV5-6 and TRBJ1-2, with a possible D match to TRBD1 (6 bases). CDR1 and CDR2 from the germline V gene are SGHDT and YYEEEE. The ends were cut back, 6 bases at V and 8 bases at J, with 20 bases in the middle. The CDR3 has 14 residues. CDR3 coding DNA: TGTGCCAGCACCTCTTTGACAGGTCTTTCGGGCTACACCTTC. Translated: CASTSLTGLSGYTF.

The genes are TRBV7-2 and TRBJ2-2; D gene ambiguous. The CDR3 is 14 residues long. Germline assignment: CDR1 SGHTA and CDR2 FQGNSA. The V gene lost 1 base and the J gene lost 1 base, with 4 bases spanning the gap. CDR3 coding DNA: TGTGCCAGCAGCTTAGGCGGGAACACCGGGGAGCTGTTTTTT. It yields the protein CASSLGGNTGELFF.

CDR3 loop: CASSRGRGGEQFF. CDR3 sequence (DNA): TGTGCCAGCAGCCGGGGTAGGGGTGGTGAGCAGTTCTTC. V gene TRBV14 combines with J gene TRBJ2-1; possible D gene TRBD1, 5 bases. This CDR3 comprises 13 residues. Trimming took 4 bases from V and 9 from J, leaving 13 bases between them. Germline V lookup: CDR1 SGHDN, CDR2 FVKESK.

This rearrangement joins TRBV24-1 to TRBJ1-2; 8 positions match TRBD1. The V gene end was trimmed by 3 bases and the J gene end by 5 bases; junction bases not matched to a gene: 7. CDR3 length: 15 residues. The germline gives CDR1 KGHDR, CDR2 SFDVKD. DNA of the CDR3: TGTGCCACCAGTGATGGACAGGGTGGTGTATATGGCTACACCTTC. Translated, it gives CATSDGQGGVYGYTF.

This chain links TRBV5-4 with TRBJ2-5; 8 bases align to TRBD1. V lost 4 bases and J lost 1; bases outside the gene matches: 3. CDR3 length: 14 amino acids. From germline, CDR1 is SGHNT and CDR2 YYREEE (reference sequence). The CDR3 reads CASSVGQVQETQYF. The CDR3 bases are TGTGCCAGCAGCGTGGGACAGGTCCAAGAGACCCAGTACTTC.

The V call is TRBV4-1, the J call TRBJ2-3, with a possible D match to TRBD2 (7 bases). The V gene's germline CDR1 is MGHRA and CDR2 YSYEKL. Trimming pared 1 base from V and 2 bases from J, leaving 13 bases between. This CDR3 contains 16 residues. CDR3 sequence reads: CASSQGRGPLTDTQYF. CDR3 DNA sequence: TGCGCCAGCAGCCAAGGGCGGGGGCCCCTCACAGATACGCAGTATTTT.

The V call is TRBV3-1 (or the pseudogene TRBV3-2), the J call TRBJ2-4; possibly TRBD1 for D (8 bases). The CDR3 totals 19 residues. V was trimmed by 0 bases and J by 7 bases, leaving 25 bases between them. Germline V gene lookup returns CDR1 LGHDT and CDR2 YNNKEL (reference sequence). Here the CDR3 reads CASSQDPTTKQGEGNIQYF. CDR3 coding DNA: TGTGCCAGCAGCCAAGATCCTACGACAAAACAGGGGGAGGGTAACATTCAGTACTTC.